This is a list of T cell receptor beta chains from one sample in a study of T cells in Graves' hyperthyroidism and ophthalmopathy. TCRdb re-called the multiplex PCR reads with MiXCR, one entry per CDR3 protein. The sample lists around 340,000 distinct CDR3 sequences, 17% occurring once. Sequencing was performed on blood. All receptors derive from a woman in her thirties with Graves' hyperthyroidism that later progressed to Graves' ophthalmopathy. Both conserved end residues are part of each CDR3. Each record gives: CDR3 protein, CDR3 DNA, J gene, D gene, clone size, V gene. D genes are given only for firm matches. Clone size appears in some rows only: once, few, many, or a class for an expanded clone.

cdr3_aa: CASKILDSTYYEQYF; cdr3_nt: TGCGCCAGCAAAATATTGGACTCCACTTACTACGAGCAGTACTTC; j_call: TRBJ2-7; d_call: NA; clone_size: few; v_call: TRBV5-1
cdr3_aa: CATSRTGTGFGGEQYF; cdr3_nt: TGTGCCACCAGCAGAACCGGGACAGGGTTTGGAGGCGAGCAGTACTTC; j_call: TRBJ2-7; d_call: TRBD1; clone_size: many; v_call: TRBV15
cdr3_aa: CASSLVVTNYGYTF; cdr3_nt: TGTGCCAGCAGCTTAGTTGTAACTAACTATGGCTACACCTTC; j_call: TRBJ1-2; d_call: NA; clone_size: many; v_call: TRBV7-9
cdr3_aa: CASRWAGESYEQYF; cdr3_nt: TGTGCCAGCAGGTGGGCAGGGGAGAGCTACGAGCAGTACTTC; j_call: TRBJ2-7; d_call: NA; clone_size: few; v_call: TRBV2
cdr3_aa: CASSFDTSGTYEQYF; cdr3_nt: TGTGCCAGCAGTTTTGATACTAGCGGGACCTACGAGCAGTACTTC; j_call: TRBJ2-7; d_call: TRBD2; clone_size: many; v_call: TRBV27
cdr3_aa: CSVDSADSNYGYTF; cdr3_nt: TGCAGCGTTGATTCGGCAGACTCTAACTATGGCTACACCTTC; j_call: TRBJ1-2; d_call: NA; clone_size: many; v_call: TRBV29-1
cdr3_aa: CSAGTASSYNEQFF; cdr3_nt: TGCAGTGCCGGGACGGCCTCCTCCTACAATGAGCAGTTCTTC; j_call: TRBJ2-1; d_call: NA; clone_size: few; v_call: TRBV20-1
cdr3_aa: CASSAVSGQLNTEAFF; cdr3_nt: TGTGCCAGTAGCGCCGTTTCTGGACAGTTGAACACTGAAGCTTTCTTT; j_call: TRBJ1-1; d_call: NA; clone_size: many; v_call: TRBV19
cdr3_aa: CASSTANTEAFF; cdr3_nt: TGTGCCAGTAGTACAGCGAACACTGAAGCTTTCTTT; j_call: TRBJ1-1; d_call: NA; clone_size: many; v_call: TRBV19
cdr3_aa: CASSQDPGVEEGYTF; cdr3_nt: TGTGCCAGCAGCCAAGATCCGGGGGTAGAAGAGGGCTACACCTTC; j_call: TRBJ1-2; d_call: NA; clone_size: few; v_call: TRBV4-2
cdr3_aa: CAKEGPEQETQYF; cdr3_nt: TGTGCCAAGGAGGGGCCCGAACAAGAGACCCAGTACTTC; j_call: TRBJ2-5; d_call: NA; clone_size: few; v_call: TRBV7-8
cdr3_aa: CAYRAKGYGYTF; cdr3_nt: TGTGCCTACAGGGCGAAGGGCTATGGCTACACCTTC; j_call: TRBJ1-2; d_call: NA; clone_size: many; v_call: TRBV30
cdr3_aa: CAIRKSGTGAYEQYF; cdr3_nt: TGTGCCATCAGAAAATCCGGGACAGGGGCCTACGAGCAGTACTTC; j_call: TRBJ2-7; d_call: TRBD1; clone_size: many; v_call: TRBV10-3
cdr3_aa: CASSSQQGLVDTEAFF; cdr3_nt: TGTGCCAGCAGTTCGCAACAGGGGCTAGTGGACACTGAAGCTTTCTTT; j_call: TRBJ1-1; d_call: TRBD1; clone_size: many; v_call: TRBV28
cdr3_aa: CASSFQGGQGGWTQYF; cdr3_nt: TGTGCCAGCAGCTTCCAGGGGGGACAGGGGGGGTGGACCCAGTACTTC; j_call: TRBJ2-5; d_call: TRBD1; clone_size: once; v_call: TRBV7-2
cdr3_aa: CASSYYRGGQETQYF; cdr3_nt: TGTGCCAGCAGTTACTACAGGGGGGGACAAGAGACCCAGTACTTC; j_call: TRBJ2-5; d_call: NA; clone_size: NA; v_call: TRBV6-9
cdr3_aa: CASSPLRGGHGTQYF; cdr3_nt: TGTGCCAGCAGCCCCCTTCGGGGGGGCCATGGGACCCAGTACTTC; j_call: TRBJ2-5; d_call: TRBD2; clone_size: many; v_call: TRBV11-2
cdr3_aa: CASSPGQGMNTEAFF; cdr3_nt: TGTGCCAGCAGCCCGGGACAGGGAATGAACACTGAAGCTTTCTTT; j_call: TRBJ1-1; d_call: TRBD1; clone_size: many; v_call: TRBV3-1
cdr3_aa: CASSLSGQGSKTQYF; cdr3_nt: TGTGCCAGCAGTTTATCGGGACAGGGGAGCAAGACCCAGTACTTC; j_call: TRBJ2-5; d_call: TRBD1; clone_size: many; v_call: TRBV27
cdr3_aa: CSAHLDYEQYF; cdr3_nt: TGCAGTGCTCACCTCGACTACGAGCAGTACTTC; j_call: TRBJ2-7; d_call: NA; clone_size: many; v_call: TRBV20-1
cdr3_aa: CASRTGFKEQFF; cdr3_nt: TGTGCCAGCAGAACAGGGTTCAAGGAGCAGTTCTTC; j_call: TRBJ2-1; d_call: NA; clone_size: many; v_call: TRBV7-2
cdr3_aa: CASSLSGIPRRGSSYNEQFF; cdr3_nt: TGTGCCAGCAGTTTGAGCGGGATCCCAAGGCGGGGTAGCTCCTACAATGAGCAGTTCTTC; j_call: TRBJ2-1; d_call: TRBD2; clone_size: NA; v_call: TRBV12-3/TRBV12-4
cdr3_aa: CASSYGGGQPQHF; cdr3_nt: TGTGCCAGCAGTTACGGGGGTGGCCAGCCCCAGCATTTT; j_call: TRBJ1-5; d_call: NA; clone_size: many; v_call: TRBV6-5
cdr3_aa: CSARNPGNTIYF; cdr3_nt: TGCAGTGCTAGAAACCCTGGAAACACCATATATTTT; j_call: TRBJ1-3; d_call: NA; clone_size: few; v_call: TRBV20-1
cdr3_aa: CAWIRLNTEAFF; cdr3_nt: TGTGCCTGGATTAGATTGAACACTGAAGCTTTCTTT; j_call: TRBJ1-1; d_call: NA; clone_size: many; v_call: TRBV30
cdr3_aa: CASSSRGSGTEAFF; cdr3_nt: TGTGCCAGCAGCTCGAGGGGTAGCGGCACTGAAGCTTTCTTT; j_call: TRBJ1-1; d_call: NA; clone_size: NA; v_call: TRBV7-2
cdr3_aa: CASSPIAGRVDYNEQFF; cdr3_nt: TGTGCCAGCTCACCAATCGCCGGCAGGGTTGACTACAATGAGCAGTTCTTC; j_call: TRBJ2-1; d_call: NA; clone_size: many; v_call: TRBV18
cdr3_aa: CASSLTNPTGAGGYTF; cdr3_nt: TGTGCCAGCAGTTTGACGAACCCGACAGGGGCAGGTGGCTACACCTTC; j_call: TRBJ1-2; d_call: TRBD1; clone_size: many; v_call: TRBV28
cdr3_aa: CASSLWGMDEQFF; cdr3_nt: TGTGCCAGCAGCTTATGGGGGATGGATGAGCAGTTCTTC; j_call: TRBJ2-1; d_call: NA; clone_size: NA; v_call: TRBV7-6
cdr3_aa: CASSRGTGIGAQHF; cdr3_nt: TGTGCCAGCAGCCGCGGGACAGGGATTGGGGCCCAGCATTTT; j_call: TRBJ1-5; d_call: TRBD1; clone_size: many; v_call: TRBV12-3/TRBV12-4
cdr3_aa: CASSLGGFGYTF; cdr3_nt: TGCGCCAGCAGCTTGGGAGGGTTTGGCTACACCTTC; j_call: TRBJ1-2; d_call: NA; clone_size: few; v_call: TRBV5-1
cdr3_aa: CASRQIDVGSEAFF; cdr3_nt: TGTGCCAGCAGGCAGATCGACGTAGGCTCTGAAGCTTTCTTT; j_call: TRBJ1-1; d_call: NA; clone_size: many; v_call: TRBV27
cdr3_aa: CAWSVPGRGDNYGYTF; cdr3_nt: TGTGCCTGGAGTGTCCCGGGAAGAGGGGATAACTATGGCTACACCTTC; j_call: TRBJ1-2; d_call: NA; clone_size: many; v_call: TRBV30
cdr3_aa: CASSSPEGAHEQYF; cdr3_nt: TGTGCCAGCAGCTCGCCGGAGGGGGCCCACGAGCAGTACTTC; j_call: TRBJ2-7; d_call: NA; clone_size: many; v_call: TRBV7-9
cdr3_aa: CASSNGGWETQYF; cdr3_nt: TGTGCCAGCAGTAACGGGGGGTGGGAGACCCAGTACTTC; j_call: TRBJ2-5; d_call: TRBD2; clone_size: many; v_call: TRBV12-3/TRBV12-4
cdr3_aa: CSVEGRTESSYNEQFF; cdr3_nt: TGCAGCGTGGAGGGCCGGACAGAGAGCTCCTACAATGAGCAGTTCTTC; j_call: TRBJ2-1; d_call: NA; clone_size: few; v_call: TRBV29-1
cdr3_aa: CASSLTGKSSYEQYF; cdr3_nt: TGCGCCAGCAGCTTGACAGGGAAGAGCTCCTACGAGCAGTACTTC; j_call: TRBJ2-7; d_call: NA; clone_size: many; v_call: TRBV5-1
cdr3_aa: CASSLGLVYTGELFF; cdr3_nt: TGCGCCAGCAGCTTGGGACTGGTTTACACCGGGGAGCTGTTTTTT; j_call: TRBJ2-2; d_call: NA; clone_size: many; v_call: TRBV5-1
cdr3_aa: CASSQAGAGNEQFF; cdr3_nt: TGTGCCAGCAGCCAAGCTGGAGCGGGGAATGAGCAGTTCTTC; j_call: TRBJ2-1; d_call: TRBD2; clone_size: NA; v_call: TRBV11-1
cdr3_aa: CATSDDAFTFSETQYF; cdr3_nt: TGTGCCACCAGCGACGACGCCTTTACCTTCTCAGAGACCCAGTACTTC; j_call: TRBJ2-5; d_call: NA; clone_size: many; v_call: TRBV15
cdr3_aa: CAITTDRGTEAFF; cdr3_nt: TGTGCCATCACTACGGACAGGGGCACTGAAGCTTTCTTT; j_call: TRBJ1-1; d_call: TRBD1; clone_size: many; v_call: TRBV10-3
cdr3_aa: CATSDLSGVDDEETQYF; cdr3_nt: TGTGCCACCAGTGATTTGTCCGGGGTCGACGACGAAGAGACCCAGTACTTC; j_call: TRBJ2-5; d_call: NA; clone_size: many; v_call: TRBV24-1
cdr3_aa: CASSADSYSYEQYF; cdr3_nt: TGTGCCAGCAGCGCGGACAGTTACTCCTACGAGCAGTACTTC; j_call: TRBJ2-7; d_call: NA; clone_size: many; v_call: TRBV9
cdr3_aa: CASKSQGNTEAFF; cdr3_nt: TGTGCCAGTAAGTCGCAGGGAAACACTGAAGCTTTCTTT; j_call: TRBJ1-1; d_call: NA; clone_size: many; v_call: TRBV19
cdr3_aa: CASTEGDFNEQFF; cdr3_nt: TGTGCCAGCACGGAGGGGGATTTCAATGAGCAGTTCTTC; j_call: TRBJ2-1; d_call: NA; clone_size: few; v_call: TRBV5-8
cdr3_aa: CATHASGANVLTF; cdr3_nt: TGTGCCACTCACGCATCTGGGGCCAACGTCCTGACTTTC; j_call: TRBJ2-6; d_call: NA; clone_size: many; v_call: TRBV6-1
cdr3_aa: CASSLNKNNEQYF; cdr3_nt: TGTGCCAGCAGCTTAAATAAAAACAACGAGCAGTACTTC; j_call: TRBJ2-7; d_call: NA; clone_size: NA; v_call: TRBV7-2
cdr3_aa: CASSEASVHHNEQFF; cdr3_nt: TGTGCCAGCAGTGAAGCCAGCGTCCATCACAATGAGCAGTTCTTC; j_call: TRBJ2-1; d_call: NA; clone_size: NA; v_call: TRBV6-1
cdr3_aa: CASSGGPGATEAFF; cdr3_nt: TGTGCCAGTAGTGGTGGGCCAGGAGCCACTGAAGCTTTCTTT; j_call: TRBJ1-1; d_call: NA; clone_size: many; v_call: TRBV19
cdr3_aa: CASSAGGSWRTDTQYF; cdr3_nt: TGCGCCAGCAGCGCGGGAGGGAGCTGGAGGACAGATACGCAGTATTTT; j_call: TRBJ2-3; d_call: TRBD2; clone_size: few; v_call: TRBV5-1